Here is one T cell receptor (beta chain) with its context. Its antigen is as yet unknown. The entry originates in a study of OX40 agonist ivuxolimab in advanced cancers. Across the whole study: Dose-escalation cases comprised hepatocellular carcinoma, melanoma, renal cell or head and neck cancer. Partial responses occurred in three patients (one hepatocellular carcinoma, two cutaneous melanoma). Eligibility admitted prior anti-PD-1, anti-PD-L1 or anti-CTLA-4 therapy; about 42% had some. Findings and caveats of the study: Expanded clones tended on average to be more numerous among CD8+ T cells than CD4+.

Libraries were prepared by immunoSEQ multiplex PCR; TCRdb keeps only in-frame clonotypes and omits some of them. The data hold around 80,000 clones, with more than 70% observed a single time. Trimming removed 11 bases from V and 2 bases from J, with 12 bases in between. The CDR3 sequence is 12 residues long. Germline CDR1 reads MNHNY; CDR2 reads SVGAGI (reference sequence). Specimen: CD4+ or CD8+ T cells sorted from blood, collected in a trial of the OX40 agonist ivuxolimab. This receptor was identified in an adult with an advanced solid tumor such as melanoma, head and neck, liver or kidney cancer. This chain connects TRBV6-6 to TRBJ1-2; D gene ambiguous. DNA of the CDR3: TGTGCCTGCAAGGACCCAAACTATGGCTACACCTTC. Residues: CACKDPNYGYTF.